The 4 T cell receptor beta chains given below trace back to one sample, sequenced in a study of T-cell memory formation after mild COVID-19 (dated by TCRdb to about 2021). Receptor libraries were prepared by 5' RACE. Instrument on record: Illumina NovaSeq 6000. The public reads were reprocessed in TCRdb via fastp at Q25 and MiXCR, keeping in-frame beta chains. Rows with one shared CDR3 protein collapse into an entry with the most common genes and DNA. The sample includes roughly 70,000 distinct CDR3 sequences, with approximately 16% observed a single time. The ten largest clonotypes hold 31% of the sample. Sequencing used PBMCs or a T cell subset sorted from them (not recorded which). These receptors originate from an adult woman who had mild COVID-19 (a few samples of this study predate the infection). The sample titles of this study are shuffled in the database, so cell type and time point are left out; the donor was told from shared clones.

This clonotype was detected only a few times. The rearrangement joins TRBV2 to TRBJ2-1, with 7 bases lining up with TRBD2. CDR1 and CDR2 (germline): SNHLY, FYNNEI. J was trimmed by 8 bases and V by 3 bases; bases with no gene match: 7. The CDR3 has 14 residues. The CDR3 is CASSDTWRGYEQFF. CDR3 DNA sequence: TGTGCCAGCAGTGATACTTGGCGGGGGTATGAGCAGTTCTTC. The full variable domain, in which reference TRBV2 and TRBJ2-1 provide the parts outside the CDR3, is EPEVTQTPSHQVTQMGQEVILRCVPISNHLYFYWYRQILGQKVEFLVSFYNNEISEKSEIFDDQFSVERPDGSNFTLKIRSTKLEDSAMYFCASSDTWRGYEQFFGPGTRLTVL.

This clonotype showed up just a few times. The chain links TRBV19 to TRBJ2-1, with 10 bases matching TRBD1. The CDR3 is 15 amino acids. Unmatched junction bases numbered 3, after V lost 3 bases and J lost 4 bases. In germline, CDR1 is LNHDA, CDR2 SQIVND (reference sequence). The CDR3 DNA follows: TGTGCCAGTAGTATTTCGGGACAGGGGTACAATGAGCAGTTCTTC. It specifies CASSISGQGYNEQFF. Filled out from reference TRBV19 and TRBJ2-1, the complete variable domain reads DGGITQSPKYLFRKEGQNVTLSCEQNLNHDAMYWYRQDPGQGLRLIYYSQIVNDFQKGDIAEGYSVSREKKESFPLTVTSAQKNPTAFYLCASSISGQGYNEQFFGPGTRLTVL.

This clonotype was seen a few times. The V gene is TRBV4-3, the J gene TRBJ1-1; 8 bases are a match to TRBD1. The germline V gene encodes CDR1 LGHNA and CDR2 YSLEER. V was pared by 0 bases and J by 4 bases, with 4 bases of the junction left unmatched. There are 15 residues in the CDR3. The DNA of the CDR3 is TGCGCCAGCAGCCAAGAACCCGACAGGGGCACTGAAGCTTTCTTT. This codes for CASSQEPDRGTEAFF.

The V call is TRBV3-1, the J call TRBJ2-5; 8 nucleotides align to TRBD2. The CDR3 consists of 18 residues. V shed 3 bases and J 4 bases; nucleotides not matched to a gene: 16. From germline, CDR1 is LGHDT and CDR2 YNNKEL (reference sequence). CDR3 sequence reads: CASSQAGGTRDQVETQYF. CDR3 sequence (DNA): TGTGCCAGCAGCCAGGCGGGGGGAACCCGTGACCAGGTAGAGACCCAGTACTTC.